This T cell receptor beta chain originates from a study of T cells in Graves' hyperthyroidism and ophthalmopathy. V lost 4 bases to trimming and J lost 5 bases; unmatched junction nucleotides: 7. This CDR3 has 15 residues. Per germline, CDR1 SGDLS and CDR2 YYNGEE. It was RNA transcripts that yielded the amplified TCR beta CDR3 regions. A first-round RT-PCR of the TCR CDR3 used the HTBI primer set. TCRdb independently ran MiXCR on the multiplex PCR reads; one entry per CDR3 protein. The data contain a few hundred thousand distinct CDR3 sequences, around 16% of them seen just once; the ten biggest clones take up around 7.8%.

Sequencing was done on a sample of blood. The sequence came from a woman aged 25 to 39 with Graves' hyperthyroidism. This rearrangement joins TRBV9 to TRBJ2-7; 12 bases line up with TRBD2. The DNA of the CDR3 is TGTGCCAGCAGCCCGTCACTAGCGGGAGGTAACGAGCAGTACTTC. This codes for CASSPSLAGGNEQYF. The whole variable domain, remainder taken from reference TRBV9 and TRBJ2-7, is DSGVTQTPKHLITATGQRVTLRCSPRSGDLSVYWYQQSLDQGLQFLIQYYNGEERAKGNILERFSAQQFPDLHSELNLSSLELGDSALYFCASSPSLAGGNEQYFGPGTRLTVT.